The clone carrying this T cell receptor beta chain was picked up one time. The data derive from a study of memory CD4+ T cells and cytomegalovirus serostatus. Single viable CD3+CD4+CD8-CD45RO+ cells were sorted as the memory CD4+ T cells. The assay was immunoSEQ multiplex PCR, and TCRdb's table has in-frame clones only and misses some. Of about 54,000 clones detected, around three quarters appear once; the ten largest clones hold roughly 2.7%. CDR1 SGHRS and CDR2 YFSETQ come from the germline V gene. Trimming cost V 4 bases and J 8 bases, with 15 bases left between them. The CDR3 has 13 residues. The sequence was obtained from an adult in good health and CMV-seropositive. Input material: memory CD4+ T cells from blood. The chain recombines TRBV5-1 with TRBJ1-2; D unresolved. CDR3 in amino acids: CASSPNPTQGYTF. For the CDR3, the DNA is TGCGCCAGCAGCCCCAACCCGACACAAGGCTACACCTTC.